Listed below are T cell receptor beta chains from one sample, sequenced in a study of Tregs in tolerant kidney transplant recipients. Method: immunoSEQ multiplex PCR; TCRdb's copy keeps in-frame clones and lacks some. The sample includes more than 60,000 clones, 85% to 90% of them seen just once. Here the sequenced sample was CD4+ T cells from blood, taken before the transplant. The receptors stem from a human donor who received a combined kidney and bone marrow transplant. The CDR3 runs from the conserved cysteine through the conserved F or W. The D gene is left open where the match is weak. Size values are once, few and many counts, or a class for expanded clones, and some rows have none.

D	size	V	J	DNA	CDR3
-	-	TRBV6-5	TRBJ2-1	TGTGCCAGCAGTTACATTGCGCCCCGCTCCTACAATGAGCAGTTCTTC	CASSYIAPRSYNEQFF
-	-	TRBV4-1	TRBJ1-4	TGCGCCAGCAGCCAAGATTTTAGTGAAAAACTGTTTTTT	CASSQDFSEKLFF
-	few	TRBV9	TRBJ1-2	TGTGCCAGCAGCTCCCGACTCGACGGTAACTATGGCTACACCTTC	CASSSRLDGNYGYTF
-	-	TRBV29-1	TRBJ2-7	TGCAGCGTGAGGCGGCAAACCTACGAGCAGTACTTC	CSVRRQTYEQYF
TRBD1	-	TRBV5-4	TRBJ1-2	TGTGCCAGCAGCCACGACAGGGGCGCTAACTATGGCTACACCTTC	CASSHDRGANYGYTF
-	-	TRBV2	TRBJ1-5	TGTGCCAGCAGGGCCCCGGGAGTGGGCAATCAGCCCCAGCATTTT	CASRAPGVGNQPQHF
-	-	TRBV6-5	TRBJ2-7	TGTGCCAGCAGTTACCCAGGAGGCTACGAGCAGTACTTC	CASSYPGGYEQYF
-	-	TRBV10-2	TRBJ1-4	TGCGCCAGCAGTGAGTGGGGGCAGGGTAATGAAAAACTGTTTTTT	CASSEWGQGNEKLFF
TRBD2	-	TRBV11-3	TRBJ2-1	TGTGCCAGCAGCTTTTCGCTAGCGGGTGAGCAGTTCTTC	CASSFSLAGEQFF
-	-	TRBV4-3	TRBJ1-4	TGCGCCAGCAATATGGGAGAGGGAAAACTGTTTTTT	CASNMGEGKLFF
TRBD2	-	TRBV5-1	TRBJ2-5	TGCGCCAGCAGCACAGGGACTAGTCTTCAAGAGACCCAGTACTTC	CASSTGTSLQETQYF
-	-	TRBV30	TRBJ2-1	TGTGCCTCATCGCGGGACCAATACAATGAGCAGTTCTTC	CASSRDQYNEQFF
-	-	TRBV7-9	TRBJ2-7	TGTGCCAGCAACCCCAGGGGCCACGAGCAGTACTTC	CASNPRGHEQYF
-	-	TRBV2	TRBJ1-1	TGTGCCAGCAGTGTCGCGGGGGGCGGTACTGAAGCTTTCTTT	CASSVAGGGTEAFF
-	-	TRBV29-1	TRBJ1-2	TGCAGCGTTGACCTCGGGCCGGGGGACTGGGGCTACACCTTC	CSVDLGPGDWGYTF